This T cell receptor beta chain is drawn from a study of cytomegalovirus exposure and HLA in healthy donors. In nominal health when sampled, donors likely had unrecorded immune exposures nonetheless. V lost 5 bases to trimming and J lost 8 bases, with 14 bases between them. From germline, CDR1 is SGDLS and CDR2 YYNGEE. CDR3 length: 13 amino acids. The PCR contained 60 Vbeta and 13 Jbeta primers. This table comes from immunoSEQ multiplex PCR, and its TCRdb copy is limited to in-frame clones, with some not included. The repertoire consists of around 100,000 clones, with 70% to 85% occurring once and the leading ten covering approximately 2.3%. This clone has a single count.

Sequenced input: PBMCs. The V gene is TRBV9, the J gene TRBJ2-1; maybe TRBD1 (6 bases). The receptor was derived from a man younger than 35 in good health and CMV-seronegative. The CDR3 region is CASRPQTGDEQFF. The CDR3 coding sequence is TGTGCCAGCAGGCCCCAGACAGGCGATGAGCAGTTCTTC.